This is a list of T cell receptor beta chains from one sample in a study of Ad26.COV2.S vaccination and SARS-CoV-2 variants. Clones were read by immunoSEQ multiplex PCR, and TCRdb kept only the in-frame ones, dropping some. The data contain about 350,000 clones, around 87% of them singletons. The sample here was peripheral blood, taken in a trial of Ad26.COV2.S vaccine versus placebo. The origin of the receptors is a person between 18 and 65 years old who received the Ad26.COV2.S COVID-19 vaccine or a placebo. Each CDR3 is given with its conserved first and last residue. A D gene is named only where the DNA matches it firmly. The size of a clone is reported for some rows only, either as once, few or many, or as a class for expanded clones.

TRBV12-5	.	TRBJ2-1	.	TGTGCTAGTGGTTTTGCGTCTACCGATGAGCAGTTCTTC	CASGFASTDEQFF
TRBV20-1	few	TRBJ1-1	.	TGCAGTGCCCAGGGGCAGGAGGCTTTCTTT	CSAQGQEAFF
TRBV7-2	once	TRBJ2-3	.	TGTGCCAGCAGCTTTGAGACCGGTGGGTATACGCAGTATTTT	CASSFETGGYTQYF
TRBV15	.	TRBJ1-5	.	TGTGCCACCAGCAGAGGGGAAAATCAGCCCCAGCATTTT	CATSRGENQPQHF
TRBV27	.	TRBJ2-2	TRBD2	TGTGCCAGCAGTTTATCAGGGAGGGGACTCACCGGGGAGCTGTTTTTT	CASSLSGRGLTGELFF
TRBV6-2/TRBV6-3	.	TRBJ2-4	.	TGTGCCAGCAGTGGAGTCGGGTACATTCAGTACTTC	CASSGVGYIQYF
TRBV2	.	TRBJ2-1	TRBD2	TGTGCCAGCCTAGCGGGGGGGCAGTTCTTC	CASLAGGQFF
TRBV6-4	.	TRBJ1-3	.	TGTGCCAGCAGTCGGGGCCTCCGGGAATCCTCTGGAAACACCATATATTTT	CASSRGLRESSGNTIYF
TRBV7-9	.	TRBJ1-2	.	TGTGCCAGCAGCTTAGTGGGCAACTATGGCTACACCTTC	CASSLVGNYGYTF
TRBV19	.	TRBJ2-2	TRBD1	TGTGGAGTGAGGGGGCTGAACACCGGGGAGCTGTTTTTT	CGVRGLNTGELFF
TRBV10-3	.	TRBJ2-2	TRBD1	TGTGCCATCACCCCGGGACAGGGATCGGCCGGGGAGCTGTTTTTT	CAITPGQGSAGELFF
TRBV4-1	.	TRBJ2-1	TRBD2	TGCGCCAGCAGCCAAGGGGCGGGGGAACAATACAATGAGCAGTTCTTC	CASSQGAGEQYNEQFF
TRBV30	.	TRBJ1-2	.	TGTGCCTGGAGTGTACGGACCGCGGACGGTGGGTACGACTATGGCTACACCTTC	CAWSVRTADGGYDYGYTF
TRBV27	.	TRBJ2-1	.	TGTGCCAGCAGTCAAACCTACAATGAGCAGTTCTTC	CASSQTYNEQFF
TRBV5-5	.	TRBJ1-2	.	TGTGCCAGCAGCCTCTCAGGGGATTATGGCTACACCTTC	CASSLSGDYGYTF
TRBV7-9	.	TRBJ1-2	.	TGTGCCAGCAGCTTAGGGGGCAGCTATGGCTACACCTTC	CASSLGGSYGYTF
TRBV5-6	.	TRBJ1-1	.	TGTGCCAGCAGCCAGGGGAACACTGAAGCTTTCTTT	CASSQGNTEAFF
TRBV19	.	TRBJ2-7	TRBD2	TGTGCCAGTAGTGAGCTCCGACAGAGACGGGGACTAGCGGGGGAGCAGTACTTC	CASSELRQRRGLAGEQYF
TRBV7-9	.	TRBJ2-5	TRBD2	TGTGCCAGCAGCTTAGTGGGAGCGGGGGAGACCCAGTACTTC	CASSLVGAGETQYF
TRBV10-3	.	TRBJ2-3	.	TGTGCCACTTTAGATAGCACAGATACGCAGTATTTT	CATLDSTDTQYF
TRBV19	.	TRBJ1-3	TRBD1	TGTGCCAGTAGTATGGGGCACGGGGACAGGGGCCTAGGCCTCGGAAACACCATATATTTT	CASSMGHGDRGLGLGNTIYF
TRBV3-1/TRBV3-2	once	TRBJ1-5	TRBD1	TGTGCCAGCAGCAATGGACAGGGTTCCAATCAGCCCCAGCATTTT	CASSNGQGSNQPQHF
TRBV11-2	.	TRBJ2-7	.	TGTGCCAGCAGCATACCAACCTCGGCATCCGAGCAGTACTTC	CASSIPTSASEQYF
TRBV5-1	once	TRBJ1-1	.	TGCGCCAGCAGCTTGGTCCAGATGAACACTGAAGCTTTCTTT	CASSLVQMNTEAFF
TRBV19	.	TRBJ2-1	.	TGTGCCAGTAGTATGGCGCTGAAAGCCTACAATGAGCAGTTCTTC	CASSMALKAYNEQFF
TRBV6-2/TRBV6-3	.	TRBJ2-1	TRBD2	TGTGCCAGCAGTTACCCCCCCTTTAGCGGGGGGGCCTACAATGAGCAGTTCTTC	CASSYPPFSGGAYNEQFF
TRBV12-3/TRBV12-4	.	TRBJ1-5	.	TGTGCCAGCAGTTTCATAGTAGGGCAGCCCCAGCATTTT	CASSFIVGQPQHF
TRBV9	.	TRBJ1-2	.	TGTGCCAGCAGTCAAGGGGGATATGGCTACACCTTC	CASSQGGYGYTF
TRBV18	.	TRBJ2-7	TRBD1	TGTGCCAGCTCACCACTGACAGGGTTCTACGAGCAGTACTTC	CASSPLTGFYEQYF
TRBV7-8	few	TRBJ1-5	.	TGTGCCAGCAGCTTATGGGGGACACTTGATCAGCCCCAGCATTTT	CASSLWGTLDQPQHF
TRBV6-5	once	TRBJ1-4	.	TGTGCCAGTTACAGATCCCGGGGTGAAAAACTGTTTTTT	CASYRSRGEKLFF
TRBV7-3	.	TRBJ1-2	.	TGTGCCAGCAGCTTGAGTGCGAGGCCTAACTATGGCTACACCTTC	CASSLSARPNYGYTF
TRBV27	.	TRBJ2-3	.	TGTGCCAGCAGTTTGCTGGGGGATCCTAGCACAGATACGCAGTATTTT	CASSLLGDPSTDTQYF
TRBV3-1/TRBV3-2	.	TRBJ2-3	.	TGTGCCAGCAGCCTCTTGTTAGGGGGGGGCACAGATACGCAGTATTTT	CASSLLLGGGTDTQYF
TRBV15	few	TRBJ1-3	.	TGTGCCACCAGCAGAGGGCCGAAGTCTGGAAACACCATATATTTT	CATSRGPKSGNTIYF
TRBV27	few	TRBJ1-5	TRBD1	TGTGCCAGCAGCGTACAGGGGGGCAATCAGCCCCAGCATTTT	CASSVQGGNQPQHF
TRBV20-1	.	TRBJ2-3	TRBD2	TGCAGTGCTAGTCAGGCTAGCGGGGACACAGATACGCAGTATTTT	CSASQASGDTDTQYF